This T cell receptor (beta chain) was identified during a study of blood T cell repertoires in COVID-19. Study at large: PBMCs, B-cell-depleted T cells, or T cells were the source of the cDNA or gDNA that made up the material.

CDR3 length: 14 residues. V was clipped by 4 bases and J by 8 bases; unmatched bases: 7. Germline lookup yields CDR1 MNHEY and CDR2 SVGAGI. Measured with immunoSEQ multiplex PCR; TCRdb has only the in-frame clones, and not every one. The profile shows 95,000 to 150,000 clones, 60% to 85% of them singletons. The origin of this receptor is a man aged 70 or older with acute or convalescent COVID-19. The sequencing input was peripheral blood. The rearrangement links TRBV6-5 to TRBJ1-4, with 7 nucleotides matching TRBD1. For the CDR3, the DNA is TGTGCCAGCAGTTCTGACAGGGCTACCGAAAAACTGTTTTTT. Its protein product is CASSSDRATEKLFF.